The present TCR beta chain was sequenced within a study of OX40 agonist ivuxolimab in advanced cancers. Study-wide results and caveats: Both CD4+ and CD8+ T cell populations in blood had undergone clonal expansion by week 6 at 0.1 to 3.0 mg/kg.

The CDR3 is made up of 11 amino acids. From germline, CDR1 is SNHLY and CDR2 FYNNEI. V was pared by 6 bases and J by 6 bases, with 6 bases between. On this clone itself: What it recognizes is unknown.

Clones were read by immunoSEQ multiplex PCR, and TCRdb kept only the in-frame ones, dropping some. The sample lists tens of thousands of clones; 87% were seen once. The V gene is TRBV2, the J gene TRBJ2-1; no definite D call. The TCR comes from an adult with an advanced solid tumor such as melanoma, head and neck, liver or kidney cancer. This specimen was CD4+ or CD8+ T cells sorted from blood, taken in a trial of the OX40 agonist ivuxolimab. For the CDR3, the DNA is TGTGCCAGCAGCCGACTCAATGAGCAGTTCTTC. This codes for CASSRLNEQFF. Full variable domain (missing parts from reference TRBV2 and TRBJ2-1): EPEVTQTPSHQVTQMGQEVILRCVPISNHLYFYWYRQILGQKVEFLVSFYNNEISEKSEIFDDQFSVERPDGSNFTLKIRSTKLEDSAMYFCASSRLNEQFFGPGTRLTVL.